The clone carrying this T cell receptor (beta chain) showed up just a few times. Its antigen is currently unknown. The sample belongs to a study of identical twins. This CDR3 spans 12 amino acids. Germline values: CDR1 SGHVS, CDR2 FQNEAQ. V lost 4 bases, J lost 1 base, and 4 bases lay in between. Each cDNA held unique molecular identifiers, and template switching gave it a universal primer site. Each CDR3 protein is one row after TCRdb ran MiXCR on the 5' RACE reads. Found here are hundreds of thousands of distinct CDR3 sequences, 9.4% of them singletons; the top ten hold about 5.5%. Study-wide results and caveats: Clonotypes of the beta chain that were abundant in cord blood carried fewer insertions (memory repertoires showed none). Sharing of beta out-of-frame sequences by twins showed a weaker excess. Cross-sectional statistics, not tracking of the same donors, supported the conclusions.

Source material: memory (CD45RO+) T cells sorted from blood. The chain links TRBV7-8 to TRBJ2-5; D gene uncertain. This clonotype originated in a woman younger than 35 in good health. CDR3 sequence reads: CASSWAQETQYF. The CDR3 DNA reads TGTGCCAGCAGCTGGGCCCAAGAGACCCAGTACTTC.